This TCR beta chain was captured in a study of cytomegalovirus exposure and HLA in healthy donors. Notes on the study in general: V- and J-gene trimming of TCR beta was linked (in a later analysis) to a missense DCLRE1C variant. For most TCR beta V segments, an earlier analysis put the productive rate at about 87% or about 30% of the time.

J lost 3 bases, V lost 5 bases, and 3 bases had no gene match. From germline, CDR1 is SEHNR and CDR2 FQNEAQ (reference sequence). The CDR3 consists of 15 residues. This PCR relied on a set of 60 Vbeta primers and 13 Jbeta primers. TCRdb's copy holds only in-frame clones and misses some; the assay was immunoSEQ multiplex PCR. The table has roughly 180,000 clones, 60% to 85% seen once. In this sample, this clone turned up a few times. The antigen is not known. This TCR was sampled from a male donor in good health and CMV-seronegative. This rearrangement joins TRBV7-9 to TRBJ2-3; 12 bases fit TRBD2. Sequenced: PBMCs. For the CDR3, the DNA is TGTGCCAGCAGCCGTACTAGCGGGAGGACAGATACGCAGTATTTT. Its protein is CASSRTSGRTDTQYF.